One and the same sample provided the 13 T cell receptor beta chains below, sequenced in a study of T cells after yellow fever vaccination. A single record per CDR3 protein comes from TCRdb applying MiXCR to the 5' RACE reads. The sample records around 250,000 distinct CDR3 sequences, roughly 5.2% being singletons. Sample: CD4+ T cells sorted from PBMCs, taken on the day of the yellow fever booster vaccination. Source of these receptors: a young man who received the YFV17D yellow fever vaccine.

The CDR3 DNA follows: TGTGCCAGTAGTAGAGACAGGGGGCAGTTTCAGCCCCAGCATTTT. It codes for CASSRDRGQFQPQHF. The chain employs TRBV19 and TRBJ1-5; the match to TRBD1 covers 10 bases. The V and J ends lost 4 bases and 6 bases, in that order; junction bases with no gene match: 6. CDR3 length: 15 amino acids. Germline V gene lookup returns CDR1 LNHDA and CDR2 SQIVND (reference sequence).

This clonotype has a handful of counts. The chain combines TRBV7-9 with TRBJ2-3; D is perhaps TRBD1 (5 bases). The CDR3 has 13 amino acids. Germline assignment: CDR1 SEHNR and CDR2 FQNEAQ (reference sequence). Trimming pared 3 bases from V and 6 bases from J, leaving 10 bases between. The CDR3 nucleotides read TGTGCCAGCAGCTTTCCTAACAGGGATACGCAGTATTTT. The encoded protein is CASSFPNRDTQYF.

This clonotype was seen many times. This chain joins TRBV4-3 and TRBJ1-1, with TRBD1 matching 8 bases. Germline V lookup: CDR1 LGHNA, CDR2 YSLEER. The length of the CDR3 is 18 residues. V was clipped by 3 bases and J by 3 bases; unmatched bases: 15. CDR3 nucleotides: TGCGCCAGCAGCCACGAGTTCACGCAGGGGGCGAGGTACACTGAAGCTTTCTTT. This codes for CASSHEFTQGARYTEAFF.

There are many counts of this clonotype. The chain couples TRBV5-1 to TRBJ2-7; D call uncertain. Germline V gene lookup returns CDR1 SGHRS and CDR2 YFSETQ. The CDR3 is made up of 13 amino acids. Trimming took off 4 bases at V and 1 base at J, with 9 bases between the two ends. CDR3 sequence: CASSGIGSYEQYF. The CDR3 DNA reads TGCGCCAGCAGCGGAATTGGGTCCTACGAGCAGTACTTC.

In the case of this clonotype: Possible read error: a much larger clone is one base away. The genes are TRBV4-3 and TRBJ2-3; weak D call: TRBD2 (7 bases). The V gene's germline CDR1 is LGHNA and CDR2 YSLEER. This CDR3 region has 15 residues. DNA for the CDR3: TGCGCCAGCAGCCCTAGGGGGGGTAGCACAGATACGCTGTATTTT. Translating gives CASSPRGGSTDTLYF.

This clonotype showed up just a few times. The chain is built from TRBV24-1 and TRBJ2-5, with D hard to call. Trimming left V 0 bases short and J 0 bases short, with 10 bases between. CDR3 length: 16 amino acids. CDR1 is KGHDR and CDR2 is SFDVKD in the germline V gene. CDR3 in DNA: TGTGCCACCAGTGATTTGGACGTACGGTACCAAGAGACCCAGTACTTC. It encodes CATSDLDVRYQETQYF.

This clonotype was recorded a few times. The gene calls are TRBV6-6 and TRBJ2-7; D is undetermined. Trimming left V 6 bases short and J 0 bases short, with 15 bases between. The CDR3 runs 15 residues. Germline V gene lookup returns CDR1 MNHNY and CDR2 SVGAGI (reference sequence). CDR3 sequence: CASRQSSSGSYEQYV. In DNA, the CDR3 is TGTGCCAGCAGACAAAGTTCGAGTGGCTCCTACGAGCAGTACGTC.

The J gene is TRBJ2-7, the V gene TRBV18; TRBD1 agrees at 8 bases. The V and J ends lost 3 bases and 1 base, in that order; junction bases with no gene match: 8. This CDR3 comprises 16 residues. The V gene's germline CDR1 is KGHSH and CDR2 LQKENI. Written as DNA, the CDR3 is TGTGCCAGCTCACCGATCGGGACAGGACTGTCCTACGAGCAGTACTTC. Protein: CASSPIGTGLSYEQYF.

This clonotype was detected a few times. CDR3 sequence (DNA): TGTGCCAGCAGCTTGGGGAGTCAGGGCGGCGAGCAGTACTTC. Translation gives CASSLGSQGGEQYF. The J gene is TRBJ2-7, the V gene TRBV5-5; D is perhaps TRBD1 (5 bases). Germline V gene sequence: CDR1 SGHKS, CDR2 YYEKEE (reference sequence). V lost 0 bases and J 6 bases, leaving 13 bases between the germline ends. The CDR3 is 14 amino acids.

This clonotype was counted ten times or more. The chain has TRBV7-9 and TRBJ1-4, with 10 bases lining up with TRBD1. The V gene end was trimmed by 2 bases and the J gene end by 8 bases; junction bases not matched to a gene: 2. There are 14 residues in the CDR3. From germline, CDR1 is SEHNR and CDR2 FQNEAQ (reference sequence). As DNA, the CDR3 is TGTGCCAGCAGCTTAAGACAGGGGGCAGAAAAACTGTTTTTT. This encodes CASSLRQGAEKLFF.

Many counts were recorded for this clonotype. The chain combines TRBV7-8 with TRBJ2-2; D possibly uses TRBD1 or TRBD2 (5 bases each). Trimming took off 11 bases at V and 0 bases at J, with 22 bases between the two ends. In germline, CDR1 is SGHVS, CDR2 FQNEAQ. The CDR3 is made up of 17 amino acids. CDR3 region: CAWGRLLLGSNTGELFF. In DNA form, the CDR3 reads TGTGCCTGGGGACGGCTACTTCTGGGTTCGAACACCGGGGAGCTGTTTTTT.

The genes are TRBV3-1 and TRBJ2-3; 10 nucleotides align to TRBD2. V gave up 4 bases and J gave up 1 base; unmatched junction bases: 5. Germline V lookup: CDR1 LGHDT, CDR2 YNNKEL (reference sequence). This CDR3 is 16 amino acids long. The CDR3 nucleotides read TGTGCCAGCAGCCTCCTAACTAGCGGGGGCACAGATACGCAGTATTTT. This codes for CASSLLTSGGTDTQYF.

The CDR3 DNA reads TGTGCCAGCAGCCCAGGGGGCGCGGGGAGGAACGAGCAGTACTTC. Its translation: CASSPGGAGRNEQYF. The chain is built from TRBV7-2 and TRBJ2-7, with 8 bases fitting TRBD1. CDR1 SGHTA and CDR2 FQGNSA come from the germline V gene. V dropped 5 bases and J dropped 5; count of bases not matched to a gene: 11. The CDR3 is made up of 15 amino acids.